The 18 T cell receptor beta chains given below trace back to one sample, sequenced in a study of T cell changes during pregnancy in multiple sclerosis. The protocol was immunoSEQ multiplex PCR, while the TCRdb copy is restricted to in-frame clones and leaves out a portion. The sample includes tens of thousands of clones, 75% to 95% of them seen just once. The source was CD4+ T cells from peripheral blood mononuclear cells, collected before pregnancy. The receptors originated from a female donor with multiple sclerosis, enrolled in a pregnancy study.

The J gene is TRBJ2-2, the V gene TRBV5-1, with D perhaps TRBD1 (6 bases). The CDR3 extends over 14 amino acids. V was pared by 0 bases and J by 3 bases, with 6 bases between. Germline CDR1 is SGHRS and CDR2 is YFSETQ. The CDR3 DNA reads TGCGCCAGCAGCTTGGCAGGGGACACCGGGGAGCTGTTTTTT. Amino acid sequence: CASSLAGDTGELFF.

This rearrangement joins TRBV15 to TRBJ2-6; 7 bases agree with TRBD1. V was pared by 3 bases and J by 0 bases, with 8 bases of the junction left unmatched. Germline V gene data show CDR1 as LNHNV and CDR2 as YYDKDF (reference sequence). The length of the CDR3 is 18 residues. The CDR3 coding sequence is TGTGCCACCAGCAGGGGACAGACCCTTTCCTCTGGGGCCAACGTCCTGACTTTC. Amino acids: CATSRGQTLSSGANVLTF. Supplemented by reference TRBV15 and TRBJ2-6, the full variable domain reads DAMVIQNPRYQVTQFGKPVTLSCSQTLNHNVMYWYQQKSSQAPKLLFHYYDKDFNNEADTPDNFQSRRPNTSFCFLDIRSPGLGDTAMYLCATSRGQTLSSGANVLTFGAGSRLTVL.

The chain has TRBV6-1 and TRBJ2-2; 7 bases agree with TRBD2. The V gene's germline CDR1 is MNHNS and CDR2 SASEGT. The CDR3 is 14 residues long. CDR3 amino acids: CALRSAGVYGELFF. The CDR3, as DNA: TGTGCTCTCCGGTCTGCGGGAGTGTACGGGGAGCTGTTTTTT.

The chain is built from TRBV2 and TRBJ2-7; 9 bases are shared with TRBD1. Germline lookup yields CDR1 SNHLY and CDR2 FYNNEI. CDR3 length equals 14 residues. The V gene end was trimmed by 3 bases and the J gene end by 3 bases; junction bases not matched to a gene: 3. The chain's CDR3 is CASSDGQGLYEQYF. DNA of the CDR3: TGTGCCAGCAGTGATGGACAGGGGCTCTACGAGCAGTACTTC.

This chain joins TRBV18 and TRBJ2-5; 7 positions agree with TRBD2. The V segment lost 5 bases and the J segment 2 bases; nucleotides outside the gene matches: 5. This CDR3 contains 14 residues. Germline V gene data show CDR1 as KGHSH and CDR2 as LQKENI. DNA for the CDR3: TGTGCCAGCTCATCAAGGACTAGACAAGAGACCCAGTACTTC. Translating gives CASSSRTRQETQYF.

J is TRBJ2-6 and V is TRBV18; the D is unclear. In germline, CDR1 is KGHSH, CDR2 LQKENI. Trimming cost V 10 bases and J 5 bases, with 12 bases left between them. This CDR3 has 13 residues. The CDR3 DNA reads as TGTGCCACTTCATACGGTAGGGCCAACGTCCTGACTTTC. Translating it yields CATSYGRANVLTF.

V gene TRBV5-1 combines with J gene TRBJ1-1; D uncertain. V lost 7 bases to trimming and J lost 0 bases, with 7 bases between them. Germline V gene sequence: CDR1 SGHRS, CDR2 YFSETQ. CDR3 length: 12 residues. The DNA for the CDR3 is TGCGCCAGCGACAAAATGAACACTGAAGCTTTCTTT. Residues: CASDKMNTEAFF.

This clone was observed a single time. The gene calls are TRBV29-1 and TRBJ2-7; 7 bases map to TRBD1. The trim removed 7 bases at V and 4 bases at J, leaving 4 bases unmatched. Germline V gives CDR1 SQVTM, CDR2 ANQGSEA. This CDR3 contains 11 residues. The CDR3 DNA sequence: TGCAGCGCTAAACAGGGGTACGAGCAGTACTTC. It specifies CSAKQGYEQYF.

In DNA form, the CDR3 reads TGTGCCAGCAGCCCCCCACAGGGACTAGCGGACCTTGCGGAGCAGTACTTC. Translating it yields CASSPPQGLADLAEQYF. The chain links TRBV7-9 to TRBJ2-7, with 11 nucleotides matching TRBD2. V shed 5 bases, J shed 7 bases, and the junction held 16 bases outside the gene matches. Germline assignment: CDR1 SEHNR and CDR2 FQNEAQ (reference sequence). The CDR3 runs to 17 residues.

A remark on this clone: Other DNA sequences within the sample encode an identical CDR3. The chain employs TRBV11-3 and TRBJ2-3, with D possibly TRBD1 on 5 matching bases. Germline V lookup: CDR1 SGHNT, CDR2 YENEEA. V was pared by 8 bases and J by 1 base, with 13 bases between. The CDR3 is made up of 14 amino acids. For the CDR3, the DNA is TGTGCCAGCTCACTGGGGCGCGGCACAGATACGCAGTATTTT. Amino acid sequence: CASSLGRGTDTQYF. Full variable domain (missing parts from reference TRBV11-3 and TRBJ2-3): EAGVVQSPRYKIIEKKQPVAFWCNPISGHNTLYWYLQNLGQGPELLIRYENEEAVDDSQLPKDRFSAERLKGVDSTLKIQPAELGDSAVYLCASSLGRGTDTQYFGPGTRLTVL.

The V gene is TRBV7-8, the J gene TRBJ2-1, with 9 bases lining up with TRBD1. Germline V lookup: CDR1 SGHVS, CDR2 FQNEAQ. The CDR3 sequence is 15 residues long. Trimming took 1 base from V and 6 from J; bases not matched to a gene: 4. CDR3 sequence reads: CASSLETGGPNEQFF. In DNA form, the CDR3 reads TGTGCCAGCAGCTTAGAGACAGGGGGACCCAATGAGCAGTTCTTC.

V gene TRBV5-4 combines with J gene TRBJ2-3, with 15 nucleotides matching TRBD2. This CDR3 contains 19 residues. Germline values: CDR1 SGHNT, CDR2 YYREEE (reference sequence). V shed 4 bases and J 2 bases; nucleotides not matched to a gene: 11. The CDR3 reads CASSRGTSGGPILTDTQYF. Written as DNA, the CDR3 is TGTGCCAGCAGCAGGGGGACTAGCGGGGGGCCAATACTCACAGATACGCAGTATTTT.

V and J are TRBV6-5 and TRBJ1-1; 10 bases match TRBD1. This CDR3 contains 15 residues. CDR1 and CDR2 (germline): MNHEY, SVGAGI. J was trimmed by 5 bases and V by 4 bases; bases with no gene match: 7. CDR3 residues: CASSWRQGAGTEAFF. The CDR3 DNA reads as TGTGCCAGCAGTTGGCGACAGGGGGCTGGGACTGAAGCTTTCTTT.

The chain couples TRBV10-3 to TRBJ2-7; TRBD1 matches at 11 bases. V gave up 5 bases and J gave up 2 bases; unmatched junction bases: 2. This CDR3 comprises 14 residues. CDR1 is ENHRY and CDR2 is SYGVKD in the germline V gene. The CDR3, as DNA: TGTGCCATCAGTACGGGACAGGGGGCCTACGAGCAGTACTTC. Translating gives CAISTGQGAYEQYF.

V gene TRBV19 combines with J gene TRBJ1-5; the D gene is possibly TRBD1 (5 bases). Looked up from germline, CDR1 is LNHDA and CDR2 is SQIVND (reference sequence). Trimming took 3 bases from V and 6 from J, leaving 12 bases between them. The CDR3 is 14 amino acids. The CDR3 spells CASSMGGRGQPQHF. The CDR3 DNA reads TGTGCCAGTAGTATGGGAGGGAGGGGTCAGCCCCAGCATTTT.

The CDR3: CASSERGGGTLETQYF. In nucleotides, the CDR3 is TGTGCCAGCAGTGAGCGGGGCGGGGGCACCCTGGAGACCCAGTACTTC. This chain connects TRBV6-1 to TRBJ2-5; perhaps TRBD2 as D (7 bases). Looked up from germline, CDR1 is MNHNS and CDR2 is SASEGT. With 3 bases removed from V and 5 bases from J, the gap between germline ends came to 19 bases. CDR3 length equals 16 residues.

The rearrangement uses TRBV7-2 and TRBJ1-1, with no clear D. Germline loops: CDR1 SGHTA, CDR2 FQGNSA. Trimming stripped 5 bases from V and 3 bases from J, with 4 bases between. The CDR3 extends over 11 amino acids. The CDR3 nucleotides are TGTGCCAGCAGCCCGTACACTGAAGCTTTCTTT. This translates into CASSPYTEAFF.

The chain recombines TRBV25-1 with TRBJ1-6, with 9 positions matching TRBD1. The CDR3 is 16 residues long. Germline V CDR1 and CDR2: MGHDK, SYGVNS. Losses at the gene ends were 1 base for V and 6 bases for J; bases not matched to a gene: 4. The CDR3 sequence: CASSESGGQGNSPLHF. For the CDR3, the DNA is TGTGCCAGCAGTGAATCCGGGGGACAGGGTAATTCACCCCTCCACTTT.